The next 12 T cell receptor beta chains were all read from a single sample in a study of regulatory T cells in long-lasting Graves disease. Assembly of TCR beta libraries relied on iRepertoire HTBI primers together with Arm-PCR of CDR3 regions. TCRdb re-called the multiplex PCR reads with MiXCR, one entry per CDR3 protein. This sample carries about 540,000 distinct CDR3 sequences, approximately 13% of them seen once, and the ten largest clones take over 7.5%. Time point of the sample: newly diagnosed GD, antithyroid drugs for less than 3 months. TCR sequences were obtained from RNA taken from PBMCs. These sequences were also reported in another study, on T cells in Graves' hyperthyroidism and ophthalmopathy.

Sequenced here: peripheral blood mononuclear cells (PBMCs), sampled at new diagnosis, from a patient treated with antithyroid drugs. These receptors originate from a man under 40 with Graves disease.

In its sample, this clonotype was seen many times. The chain is built from TRBV6-1 and TRBJ2-5, with 8 bases that match TRBD1. The germline V gene encodes CDR1 MNHNS and CDR2 SASEGT. The CDR3 is made up of 13 amino acids. Trimming at V came to 5 bases and at J to 2 bases, leaving 1 base not matched to a gene. DNA of the CDR3: TGTGCCAGCAGTACAGGGGGACAAGAGACCCAGTACTTC. It translates to CASSTGGQETQYF.

This clonotype has just a few counts. This rearrangement joins TRBV9 to TRBJ2-1; no clear D gene. From germline, CDR1 is SGDLS and CDR2 YYNGEE. This CDR3 contains 13 residues. Trimming took off 6 bases at V and 9 bases at J, with 16 bases between the two ends. The CDR3 DNA sequence: TGTGCCAGCAATACGGCGGATACACCTGAGCAGTTCTTC. Its translation is CASNTADTPEQFF.

In this sample, this clonotype turned up many times. The J gene is TRBJ1-1, the V gene TRBV7-9, with a possible D match to TRBD1 (6 bases). Trimming removed 5 bases from V and 0 bases from J, with 13 bases in between. The germline CDR1 and CDR2 sequences are SEHNR and FQNEAQ (reference sequence). The length of the CDR3 is 15 residues. CDR3 protein: CASSLMDSLNTEAFF. The CDR3 DNA is TGTGCCAGCAGCCTTATGGACAGCCTGAACACTGAAGCTTTCTTT.

The rearrangement uses TRBV4-2 and TRBJ2-3; D tentatively fits TRBD1 or TRBD2 (5 bases each). Germline-derived CDR1 and CDR2 are LGHNA and YNFKEQ. The CDR3 consists of 17 residues. The V end lost 6 bases, the J end lost 6 bases, and 25 bases lay between the germline ends. The CDR3 loop reads CASRPQAGNGGGDTQYF. The CDR3 region has the DNA TGTGCCAGCAGGCCCCAGGCAGGGAACGGCGGCGGGGATACGCAGTATTTT.

This clonotype appeared many times. The chain links TRBV19 to TRBJ1-1; possible D gene TRBD1, 5 bases. Trimming cost V 5 bases and J 5 bases, with 12 bases left between them. The CDR3 has 13 amino acids. CDR1 is LNHDA and CDR2 is SQIVND in the germline V gene (reference sequence). The CDR3 DNA reads TGTGCCAGTAGTCCTTCCGGGGGAACTGAAGCTTTCTTT. Residues: CASSPSGGTEAFF.

This clonotype has ten or more counts. V usage is TRBV12-3 or TRBV12-4 and J usage is TRBJ2-4; 7 bases are shared with TRBD2. This CDR3 comprises 17 residues. The ends lost 5 bases at V and 3 bases at J; junction bases unmatched: 13. In nucleotides, the CDR3 is TGTGCCAGCAGTCCCCCTTGGGGGAGGGCCCACAAAAACATTCAGTACTTC. Protein: CASSPPWGRAHKNIQYF.

In the case of this clonotype: A much larger clone differs from this one at a single base, so this may be a read error. This chain connects TRBV18 to TRBJ2-7; the D call may be TRBD1 or TRBD2 (6 bases each). CDR1 and CDR2 from the germline V gene are KGHSH and LQKENI. The CDR3 contains 14 residues. V lost 4 bases and J 3 bases, leaving 13 bases between the germline ends. The CDR3 DNA reads as TGTGCCAGCTCACTGGACGGGGGCGACTACGAGCAGTACTTC. The encoded protein is CASSLDGGDYEQYF. The complete variable domain, with remaining parts taken from reference TRBV18 and TRBJ2-7, reads NAGVMQNPRHLVRRRGQEARLRCSPMKGHSHVYWYRQLPEEGLKFMVYLQKENIIDESGMPKERFSAEFPKEGPSILRIQQVVRGDSAAYFCASSLDGGDYEQYFGPGTRLTVT.

This clonotype was found many times. The rearrangement joins TRBV20-1 to TRBJ1-1; TRBD1 agrees at 8 bases. The V and J ends lost 0 bases and 3 bases, in that order; junction bases with no gene match: 6. CDR1 is DFQATT and CDR2 is SNEGSKA in the germline V gene (reference sequence). The CDR3 has 15 residues. The CDR3 bases are TGCAGTGCTAGAGACCCACAGGGGGGGGACACTGAAGCTTTCTTT. Its translation: CSARDPQGGDTEAFF.

The chain links TRBV24-1 to TRBJ2-3; 12 nucleotides align to TRBD2. Germline lookup yields CDR1 KGHDR and CDR2 SFDVKD. V shed 3 bases, J shed 4 bases, and the junction held 16 bases outside the gene matches. CDR3 length: 20 amino acids. CDR3 residues: CATSDPGLAGRGGLADTQYF. For the CDR3, the DNA is TGTGCCACCAGTGATCCTGGACTAGCGGGACGAGGGGGGCTCGCAGATACGCAGTATTTT.

This clonotype occurred many times. The rearrangement links TRBV30 to TRBJ2-3; perhaps TRBD2 as D (6 bases). Deletions cut 2 bases from V and 5 bases from J, with 17 bases between. CDR3 size: 15 residues. Looked up from germline, CDR1 is GTSNPN and CDR2 is SVGIG (reference sequence). The CDR3 nucleotides read TGTGCCTGGAGTACCGGGGGAACGGGGAGAGATACGCAGTATTTT. This encodes CAWSTGGTGRDTQYF.

This clonotype has only a few counts. This chain links TRBV27 with TRBJ2-6, with D uncertain. Germline V lookup: CDR1 MNHEY, CDR2 SMNVEV (reference sequence). Trimming removed 7 bases at V and 2 bases at J, with 15 bases between. This CDR3 region has 16 residues. DNA of the CDR3: TGTGCCAGCACATATTCCCAGATGGCTGGGGCCAACGTCCTGACTTTC. Its protein product is CASTYSQMAGANVLTF. Filled out from reference TRBV27 and TRBJ2-6, the complete variable domain reads EAQVTQNPRYLITVTGKKLTVTCSQNMNHEYMSWYRQDPGLGLRQIYYSMNVEVTDKGDVPEGYKVSRKEKRNFPLILESPSPNQTSLYFCASTYSQMAGANVLTFGAGSRLTVL.

This clonotype was detected only a few times. V is TRBV11-2 and J is TRBJ1-6; TRBD1 matches at 7 bases. V lost 4 bases, J lost 6 bases, and 6 bases stayed unmatched. Germline CDR1 and CDR2: SGHAT and FQNNGV. This CDR3 contains 15 residues. In DNA form, the CDR3 reads TGTGCCAGCAGCTCTACGACAGGGTTTAATTCACCCCTCCACTTT. Translating gives CASSSTTGFNSPLHF.